Shown below are 32 T cell receptor beta chains from a single sample sequenced in a study of blood T cell repertoires in COVID-19. Using immunoSEQ multiplex PCR, the repertoire was profiled, and TCRdb retains in-frame clones only, with some absent. The sample has fewer than 250,000 clones; approximately 81% are singletons. The source material was peripheral blood. The receptors were sampled from a man in his thirties or forties with active or convalescent COVID-19.

The chain employs TRBV12-3 or TRBV12-4 and TRBJ1-5; D gene uncertain. Trimming stripped 5 bases from V and 4 bases from J, with 9 bases between. This CDR3 has 13 amino acids. CDR3 sequence reads: CASSPPGNQPQHF. The CDR3 nucleotides are TGTGCCAGCAGTCCCCCGGGGAATCAGCCCCAGCATTTT.

This sequence joins TRBV5-1 and TRBJ2-1; maybe TRBD2 (6 bases). The V and J ends lost 4 bases and 4 bases respectively, with 15 bases between them. Germline V gene lookup returns CDR1 SGHRS and CDR2 YFSETQ. The CDR3 covers 15 residues. This CDR3 reads CASSPPNSGYNEQFF. Written as DNA, the CDR3 is TGCGCCAGCAGCCCGCCCAACAGCGGGTACAATGAGCAGTTCTTC.

This rearrangement joins TRBV7-9 to TRBJ1-2; weak D call: TRBD1 (5 bases). Germline V gives CDR1 SEHNR, CDR2 FQNEAQ (reference sequence). The CDR3 length is 13 residues. Trimming removed 5 bases at V and 7 bases at J, with 14 bases between. The chain's CDR3 is CASSLPGLRGYTF. The CDR3 DNA follows: TGTGCCAGCAGCCTCCCGGGACTGCGTGGCTACACCTTC.

The chain carries TRBV28 and TRBJ1-5, with D uncertain. CDR1 is MDHEN and CDR2 is SYDVKM in the germline V gene. Trimming took 3 bases from V and 4 from J, leaving 13 bases between them. The length of the CDR3 is 15 residues. CDR3 DNA: TGTGCCAGCAGTTTTTACGGGGTGGGAAATCAGCCCCAGCATTTT. Residues: CASSFYGVGNQPQHF.

With regard to this clone: This sample also contains other DNA sequences that code for the same CDR3. The CDR3 loop is CASSTPGYEQYF. The CDR3 region has the DNA TGTGCCAGCAGCACACCAGGGTATGAGCAGTACTTC. This chain joins TRBV28 and TRBJ2-7, with a tentative D call TRBD1 (5 bases). CDR3 length equals 12 residues. V was pared by 6 bases and J by 7 bases, with 13 bases between. CDR1 is MDHEN, CDR2 SYDVKM, per germline. Supplemented by reference TRBV28 and TRBJ2-7, the full variable domain reads DVKVTQSSRYLVKRTGEKVFLECVQDMDHENMFWYRQDPGLGLRLIYFSYDVKMKEKGDIPEGYSVSREKKERFSLILESASTNQTSMYLCASSTPGYEQYFGPGTRLTVT.

This sequence joins TRBV5-1 and TRBJ1-1; 8 bases align to TRBD1. The ends lost 4 bases at V and 1 base at J; junction bases unmatched: 3. Germline V gene lookup returns CDR1 SGHRS and CDR2 YFSETQ. The CDR3 length is 14 residues. CDR3 region: CASSPDRGNTEAFF. DNA for the CDR3: TGCGCCAGCAGCCCAGACAGGGGGAACACTGAAGCTTTCTTT.

V gene TRBV5-1 combines with J gene TRBJ2-5, with TRBD1 identical over 7 bases. Germline-derived CDR1 and CDR2 are SGHRS and YFSETQ. The trim removed 4 bases at V and 2 bases at J, leaving 5 bases unmatched. This CDR3 spans 14 amino acids. CDR3 DNA: TGCGCCAGCAGCACGGGACAGACTCAAGAGACCCAGTACTTC. Amino acids: CASSTGQTQETQYF.

This chain joins TRBV28 and TRBJ2-6; no reliable D call. V lost 5 bases to trimming and J lost 2 bases, with 7 bases between them. CDR1 and CDR2 (germline): MDHEN, SYDVKM. The CDR3 sequence is 14 residues long. The CDR3 DNA follows: TGTGCCAGCAGTAAAACAGCTGGGGCCAACGTCCTGACTTTC. Protein sequence: CASSKTAGANVLTF.

This chain links TRBV6-5 with TRBJ1-1; perhaps TRBD1 as D (6 bases). CDR1 and CDR2 (germline): MNHEY, SVGAGI. Trimming stripped 8 bases from V and 8 bases from J, with 18 bases between. This CDR3 is built from 13 residues. CDR3: CASPATGGAEAFF. The CDR3 region has the DNA TGTGCCAGCCCCGCCACGGGGGGGGCGGAAGCTTTCTTT.

Only one count was recorded for this clone. The rearrangement links TRBV6-2 or TRBV6-3 to TRBJ2-3, with D possibly TRBD2 on 5 matching bases. The CDR3 length is 15 residues. Germline CDR1 reads MNHEY; CDR2 reads SVGEGT. V lost 5 bases, J lost 4 bases, and 16 bases lay in between. CDR3: CASSNPRAGADTQYF. CDR3 bases: TGTGCCAGCAGTAATCCGAGAGCCGGGGCAGATACGCAGTATTTT.

This rearrangement joins TRBV6-5 to TRBJ1-5; 8 bases line up with TRBD1. Germline V gene sequence: CDR1 MNHEY, CDR2 SVGAGI. The V segment lost 1 base and the J segment 9 bases; nucleotides outside the gene matches: 2. The CDR3 covers 13 residues. In nucleotides, the CDR3 is TGTGCCAGCAGTTACTTAGACAGGGGGCCCCAGCATTTT. It specifies CASSYLDRGPQHF.

This chain connects TRBV2 to TRBJ1-1, with D possibly TRBD1 on 6 matching bases. Between the trimmed V and J ends, which lost 8 bases and 1 base, there was a span of 14 bases. Germline V CDR1 and CDR2: SNHLY, FYNNEI. The CDR3 runs to 14 residues. Written as DNA, the CDR3 is TGTGCCAGCCTGCTAGGGACACCGAACACTGAAGCTTTCTTT. This encodes CASLLGTPNTEAFF. The variable domain in full, completed from reference TRBV2 and TRBJ1-1, reads EPEVTQTPSHQVTQMGQEVILRCVPISNHLYFYWYRQILGQKVEFLVSFYNNEISEKSEIFDDQFSVERPDGSNFTLKIRSTKLEDSAMYFCASLLGTPNTEAFFGQGTRLTVV.

The V call is TRBV6-2 or TRBV6-3, the J call TRBJ2-3; TRBD2 matches 9 bases. The germline CDR1 and CDR2 sequences are MNHEY and SVGEGT. The CDR3 has 16 residues. The V segment lost 2 bases and the J segment 6 bases; nucleotides outside the gene matches: 9. Written as DNA, the CDR3 is TGTGCCAGCAGTTACCTCATCGGCGGGGGGGCTGATACGCAGTATTTT. It yields the protein CASSYLIGGGADTQYF.

The chain joins TRBV19 to TRBJ1-2, with D possibly being TRBD1 (5 bases). Germline assignment: CDR1 LNHDA and CDR2 SQIVND (reference sequence). This CDR3 comprises 13 residues. Trimming pared 9 bases from V and 13 bases from J, leaving 24 bases between. CDR3 nucleotide sequence: TGTGCCAGCCGGTCGGTGGGGCAGCCGCTCGTCACCTTC. This gives the protein CASRSVGQPLVTF.

There are a few counts of this clone. The chain is built from TRBV19 and TRBJ2-5; perhaps TRBD1 as D (6 bases). Germline V lookup: CDR1 LNHDA, CDR2 SQIVND (reference sequence). The CDR3 runs 14 residues. Trimming took off 3 bases at V and 5 bases at J, with 13 bases between the two ends. The CDR3 bases are TGTGCCAGTAGTATCGATGGGCAGGGGGAGACCCAGTACTTC. Amino acid sequence: CASSIDGQGETQYF.

The chain is built from TRBV7-2 and TRBJ1-1, with TRBD1 as a possible D gene (5 bases). Trimming took off 6 bases at V and 5 bases at J, with 13 bases between the two ends. Germline V gives CDR1 SGHTA, CDR2 FQGNSA. The CDR3 is made up of 13 amino acids. DNA for the CDR3: TGTGCCAGCAGAGGAAACGGGGGGACTGAAGCTTTCTTT. It translates to CASRGNGGTEAFF.

This clone was seen once. The chain combines TRBV30 with TRBJ1-1; unclear D gene. The V end lost 2 bases, the J end lost 5 bases, and 6 bases lay between the germline ends. CDR1 GTSNPN and CDR2 SVGIG come from the germline V gene (reference sequence). This CDR3 is built from 11 residues. CDR3 nucleotides: TGTGCCTGGAGTCGGGAGACTGAAGCTTTCTTT. Translation gives CAWSRETEAFF. The full variable domain, its missing parts supplied by reference TRBV30 and TRBJ1-1, is SQTIHQWPATLVQPVGSPLSLECTVEGTSNPNLYWYRQAAGRGLQLLFYSVGIGQISSEVPQNLSASRPQDRQFILSSKKLLLSDSGFYLCAWSRETEAFFGQGTRLTVV.

The chain joins TRBV28 to TRBJ2-7; perhaps TRBD1 as D (6 bases). Trimming pared 9 bases from V and 2 bases from J, leaving 11 bases between. Germline V gene data show CDR1 as MDHEN and CDR2 as SYDVKM. The CDR3 contains 12 residues. For the CDR3, the DNA is TGTGCCAGTGGGGGCGGGCCCTACGAGCAGTACTTC. This sequence encodes CASGGGPYEQYF.

The V and J genes are TRBV7-2 and TRBJ1-6, with D perhaps TRBD1 (6 bases). Trimming shortened V by 4 bases and J by 17 bases, and 18 bases separated the two germline ends. The CDR3 covers 13 residues. The V gene's germline CDR1 is SGHTA and CDR2 FQGNSA. CDR3 bases: TGTGCCAGCAGCTCCTGGATGGACAGCCTTATCCACTTT. This codes for CASSSWMDSLIHF.

This clone was observed a single time. This chain uses TRBV7-8 with TRBJ2-7; TRBD1 or TRBD2 may be the D gene (6 bases each). The CDR3 has 12 residues. From germline, CDR1 is SGHVS and CDR2 FQNEAQ. V lost 5 bases and J lost 6, with 11 bases in between. CDR3 residues: CASSRGGREQYF. DNA for the CDR3: TGTGCCAGCAGCCGAGGGGGGCGCGAGCAGTACTTC. The variable domain in full, with the rest retrieved from reference TRBV7-8 and TRBJ2-7, is GAGVSQSPRYKVAKRGQDVALRCDPISGHVSLFWYQQALGQGPEFLTYFQNEAQLDKSGLPSDRFFAERPEGSVSTLKIQRTQQEDSAVYLCASSRGGREQYFGPGTRLTVT.

This clone occurred a few times. The rearrangement links TRBV29-1 to TRBJ1-2; 8 bases agree with TRBD1. The junction had 8 bases not matched to a gene; V was cut back by 3 bases and J by 8 bases. CDR3 length: 13 residues. Germline CDR1 reads SQVTM; CDR2 reads ANQGSEA. The CDR3 is CSVDLDRVGGYTF. The CDR3, as DNA: TGCAGCGTTGATTTGGACAGGGTAGGAGGCTACACCTTC.

This clone was seen more than once but under ten times. J is TRBJ1-1 and V is TRBV4-1, with D unclear. V was pared by 0 bases and J by 0 bases, with 14 bases between. The germline gives CDR1 MGHRA, CDR2 YSYEKL. The CDR3 contains 17 residues. In DNA, the CDR3 is TGCGCCAGCAGCCAAGATCTTTCGGGAGCTCTGAACACTGAAGCTTTCTTT. Translating gives CASSQDLSGALNTEAFF.

For the CDR3, the DNA is TGTGCCAGCAGTTTGGCGAGACAGGGGAACACTGAAGCTTTCTTT. Protein product: CASSLARQGNTEAFF. The V and J genes are TRBV28 and TRBJ1-1, with TRBD1 matching 7 bases. The trim removed 3 bases at V and 1 base at J, leaving 5 bases unmatched. The germline CDR1 and CDR2 sequences are MDHEN and SYDVKM. This CDR3 spans 15 amino acids.

CDR3 coding DNA: TGTGCCAGCAGGATGATAACTAGCGGGAGTCGTAATGAGCAGTTCTTC. Protein product: CASRMITSGSRNEQFF. The rearrangement uses TRBV11-2 and TRBJ2-1; 11 positions agree with TRBD2. This CDR3 is built from 16 residues. The germline V gene encodes CDR1 SGHAT and CDR2 FQNNGV. V shed 6 bases, J shed 7 bases, and the junction held 11 bases outside the gene matches.

This sequence joins TRBV2 and TRBJ2-7; 10 nucleotides agree with TRBD1. With 6 bases clipped from V and 3 bases from J, the junction kept 8 bases outside the gene matches. The length of the CDR3 is 15 residues. CDR1 and CDR2 (germline): SNHLY, FYNNEI. The CDR3 sequence is CASSERQGAFYEQYF. Written as DNA, the CDR3 is TGTGCCAGCAGCGAGAGACAGGGGGCGTTCTACGAGCAGTACTTC.

The chain has TRBV6-5 and TRBJ2-3; D may be TRBD2 (6 bases). With 8 bases removed from V and 1 base from J, the gap between germline ends came to 10 bases. The germline V gene has CDR1 MNHEY and CDR2 SVGAGI. The CDR3 covers 13 residues. The CDR3 DNA reads TGTGCCAGCGGGGCTAGCGGCACAGATACGCAGTATTTT. Its protein product is CASGASGTDTQYF.

The chain employs TRBV28 and TRBJ1-5; D might be TRBD1 (5 bases). CDR1 is MDHEN, CDR2 SYDVKM, per germline. Trimming took 7 bases from V and 2 from J, leaving 9 bases between them. This CDR3 comprises 13 residues. The CDR3 DNA reads TGTGCCAGCATCGGGGGGGGCAATCAGCCCCAGCATTTT. This translates into CASIGGGNQPQHF.

This chain links TRBV10-3 with TRBJ2-7; 7 nucleotides line up with TRBD2. Germline CDR1 reads ENHRY; CDR2 reads SYGVKD. There are 16 residues in the CDR3. Losses at the gene ends were 3 bases for V and 3 bases for J; bases not matched to a gene: 11. CDR3 coding DNA: TGTGCCATCAGTGAAGGGATAAGCGGGGCCTACTACGAGCAGTACTTC. Its translation is CAISEGISGAYYEQYF.

The CDR3 sequence: CAGAGLNTEAFF. The CDR3 DNA follows: TGTGCCGGGGCAGGACTGAACACTGAAGCTTTCTTT. The chain combines TRBV28 with TRBJ1-1, with D possibly matching TRBD1 (5 bases). This CDR3 comprises 12 residues. V lost 11 bases, J lost 0 bases, and 10 bases lay in between. The germline V gene encodes CDR1 MDHEN and CDR2 SYDVKM.

Regarding this clone: Its ends do not fully match the called genes, so a read error is possible. The chain combines TRBV28 with TRBJ2-1, with a possible D match to TRBD2 (5 bases). CDR3 length: 12 amino acids. CDR1 is MDHEN, CDR2 SYDVKM, per germline. The CDR3 is CANGDSYNEQFF. CDR3 DNA sequence: TGCGCTAACGGGGATTCCTACAATGAGCAGTTCTTC.

V and J are TRBV6-5 and TRBJ1-6, with 10 positions matching TRBD1. The germline V gene encodes CDR1 MNHEY and CDR2 SVGAGI. Losses at the gene ends were 2 bases for V and 7 bases for J; bases not matched to a gene: 2. The CDR3 covers 15 residues. The CDR3 nucleotides are TGTGCCAGCAGTTACACGGGACAGGGGAATTCACCCCTCCACTTT. Its protein is CASSYTGQGNSPLHF.

The CDR3 is CAWKTSENEQFF. The DNA for the CDR3 is TGTGCCTGGAAAACCAGCGAAAATGAGCAGTTCTTC. The rearrangement joins TRBV30 to TRBJ2-1; D unclear. The V and J ends lost 4 bases and 7 bases respectively, with 11 bases between them. The CDR3 is made up of 12 amino acids. CDR1 and CDR2 from the germline V gene are GTSNPN and SVGIG (reference sequence). The full variable domain, with the rest looked up from reference TRBV30 and TRBJ2-1, is SQTIHQWPATLVQPVGSPLSLECTVEGTSNPNLYWYRQAAGRGLQLLFYSVGIGQISSEVPQNLSASRPQDRQFILSSKKLLLSDSGFYLCAWKTSENEQFFGPGTRLTVL.